Below, 29 T cell receptor beta chains from the same sample are listed, as sequenced in a study of T cells in Graves' hyperthyroidism and ophthalmopathy. TCR beta CDR3 regions were amplified from RNA transcripts. A first-round RT-PCR of the TCR CDR3 used the HTBI primer set. A single record per CDR3 protein comes from TCRdb applying MiXCR to the multiplex PCR reads. This table holds hundreds of thousands of distinct CDR3 sequences, approximately 14% found once. The sample taken for sequencing was blood. These receptors were taken from a woman between 18 and 29 years old with Graves' hyperthyroidism.

The chain uses TRBV12-3 or TRBV12-4 and TRBJ1-2, with a possible D match to TRBD1 (5 bases). The CDR3 is made up of 15 amino acids. Trimming removed 2 bases from V and 4 bases from J, with 14 bases in between. The DNA for the CDR3 is TGTGCCAGCAGTTTAACTAACACCGGGGGCTATGGCTACACCTTC. This sequence encodes CASSLTNTGGYGYTF.

This clonotype was picked up many times. The rearrangement uses TRBV7-9 and TRBJ2-5; D call uncertain. CDR1 is SEHNR, CDR2 FQNEAQ, per germline (reference sequence). This CDR3 region has 14 residues. With 3 bases removed from V and 3 bases from J, the gap between germline ends came to 11 bases. The CDR3 loop reads CASSFPGTKETQYF. The CDR3, as DNA: TGTGCCAGCAGCTTCCCAGGAACTAAAGAGACCCAGTACTTC.

This chain links TRBV19 with TRBJ2-5; 9 bases agree with TRBD2. The CDR3 runs to 15 residues. V lost 6 bases, J lost 7 bases, and 12 bases stayed unmatched. Looked up from germline, CDR1 is LNHDA and CDR2 is SQIVND (reference sequence). The CDR3 coding sequence is TGTGCCAGTAGAGCTAGGACTAGCGCTCCGCCGACCCAGTACTTC. It codes for CASRARTSAPPTQYF.

V and J are TRBV30 and TRBJ1-2; 7 nucleotides line up with TRBD1. There are 13 residues in the CDR3. Germline trimming cut 5 bases from V and 3 bases from J; bases unmatched to any gene: 6. The germline V gene encodes CDR1 GTSNPN and CDR2 SVGIG (reference sequence). CDR3 residues: CAWSDRADYGYTF. In DNA form, the CDR3 reads TGTGCCTGGTCCGACAGGGCGGACTATGGCTACACCTTC. Full variable domain (remainder filled in from reference TRBV30 and TRBJ1-2): SQTIHQWPATLVQPVGSPLSLECTVEGTSNPNLYWYRQAAGRGLQLLFYSVGIGQISSEVPQNLSASRPQDRQFILSSKKLLLSDSGFYLCAWSDRADYGYTFGSGTRLTVV.

This chain connects TRBV4-2 to TRBJ2-5, with D uncertain. Germline V gene sequence: CDR1 LGHNA, CDR2 YNFKEQ. The CDR3 is made up of 16 amino acids. Trimming removed 2 bases from V and 5 bases from J, with 18 bases in between. The CDR3 coding sequence is TGTGCCAGCAGCCAACAACCCTATACACAAGCGGAGACCCAGTACTTC. Translating gives CASSQQPYTQAETQYF.

This clonotype was counted at least ten times. J is TRBJ2-1 and V is TRBV5-1, with 12 bases lining up with TRBD2. The ends lost 5 bases at V and 2 bases at J; junction bases unmatched: 11. The CDR3 spans 18 residues. Germline lookup yields CDR1 SGHRS and CDR2 YFSETQ. CDR3 protein: CASSQGQSSGRAYNEQFF. For the CDR3, the DNA is TGCGCCAGCAGTCAGGGACAGTCTAGCGGGAGGGCCTACAATGAGCAGTTCTTC.

Written as DNA, the CDR3 is TGCGCCAGCAGCTTCCCTGGAACTGCGCTGTTTTTT. Translated, it gives CASSFPGTALFF. The chain is built from TRBV10-1 and TRBJ2-2; D ambiguous. CDR1 is WNHNN and CDR2 is SYGVQD in the germline V gene (reference sequence). V was shortened by 6 bases and J by 13 bases, with 15 bases between the two germline ends. This CDR3 region has 12 residues.

This clonotype was found many times. The chain recombines TRBV7-3 with TRBJ2-5, with 10 nucleotides matching TRBD2. CDR3 length: 15 amino acids. Per germline, CDR1 SGHTA and CDR2 FQGTGA. The V segment lost 6 bases and the J segment 0 bases; nucleotides outside the gene matches: 4. The CDR3 here is CASSQLAGDQETQYF. CDR3 bases: TGTGCCAGCAGTCAGCTAGCGGGGGACCAAGAGACCCAGTACTTC.

For the CDR3, the DNA is TGCGCCAGCAGCCGGATTTTGGGAGGTTACAATGAGCAGTTCTTC. The encoded protein is CASSRILGGYNEQFF. This chain links TRBV5-1 with TRBJ2-1; TRBD2 is a possible D gene (6 bases). Trimming shortened V by 4 bases and J by 4 bases, and 15 bases separated the two germline ends. The germline V gene has CDR1 SGHRS and CDR2 YFSETQ. The CDR3 is made up of 15 amino acids. Full variable domain (outside the CDR3, taken from reference TRBV5-1 and TRBJ2-1): KAGVTQTPRYLIKTRGQQVTLSCSPISGHRSVSWYQQTPGQGLQFLFEYFSETQRNKGNFPGRFSGRQFSNSRSEMNVSTLELGDSALYLCASSRILGGYNEQFFGPGTRLTVL.

The V gene is TRBV6-1, the J gene TRBJ1-4; D remains ambiguous. CDR1 and CDR2 (germline): MNHNS, SASEGT. The germline V and J ends were trimmed by 6 bases and 0 bases, with 8 bases remaining between them. The CDR3 runs 14 residues. CDR3 sequence: CASRPISTNEKLFF. DNA for the CDR3: TGTGCCAGCAGACCCATTTCAACTAATGAAAAACTGTTTTTT.

This clonotype was observed many times. This chain joins TRBV27 and TRBJ2-3, with D maybe TRBD1 (5 bases). Trimming stripped 4 bases from V and 4 bases from J, with 18 bases between. The germline CDR1 and CDR2 sequences are MNHEY and SMNVEV (reference sequence). This CDR3 comprises 16 residues. CDR3 in DNA: TGTGCCAGCAGTTGGGTGGGTGGGGCCCTGGCAGATACGCAGTATTTT. Translated: CASSWVGGALADTQYF.

This clonotype was seen repeatedly, ten times or more. The gene calls are TRBV20-1 and TRBJ2-7, with 9 positions matching TRBD2. The trim removed 0 bases at V and 2 bases at J, leaving 14 bases unmatched. CDR1 is DFQATT, CDR2 SNEGSKA, per germline (reference sequence). This CDR3 has 18 amino acids. CDR3 amino acids: CSARDYSGGGRFPYEQYF. As DNA, the CDR3 is TGCAGTGCTAGAGATTATAGCGGGGGCGGCCGCTTCCCCTACGAGCAGTACTTC.

This clonotype has only a few counts. The chain is built from TRBV2 and TRBJ1-2; D remains unclear. The CDR3 totals 13 residues. Germline CDR1 and CDR2: SNHLY and FYNNEI. V shed 7 bases and J shed 1 base, with 10 bases lying between them. The DNA for the CDR3 is TGTGCCAGCACACGGACGGATAACTATGGCTACACCTTC. This encodes CASTRTDNYGYTF.

This clonotype was seen a few times. The rearrangement links TRBV3-1 to TRBJ2-2, with 13 bases lining up with TRBD2. CDR1 is LGHDT, CDR2 YNNKEL, per germline (reference sequence). Losses at the gene ends were 1 base for V and 1 base for J; bases not matched to a gene: 12. This CDR3 spans 21 amino acids. This chain's CDR3 is CASSQVIGTSGDGKNTGELFF. DNA of the CDR3: TGTGCCAGCAGCCAAGTGATCGGGACTAGCGGGGACGGCAAGAACACCGGGGAGCTGTTTTTT. Full variable domain (outside the CDR3, taken from reference TRBV3-1 and TRBJ2-2): DTAVSQTPKYLVTQMGNDKSIKCEQNLGHDTMYWYKQDSKKFLKIMFSYNNKELIINETVPNRFSPKSPDKAHLNLHINSLELGDSAVYFCASSQVIGTSGDGKNTGELFFGEGSRLTVL.

V and J are TRBV20-1 and TRBJ2-1; 10 nucleotides line up with TRBD1. The CDR3 has 14 amino acids. V lost 8 bases and J lost 6; bases outside the gene matches: 10. Germline V gene lookup returns CDR1 DFQATT and CDR2 SNEGSKA (reference sequence). The CDR3 reads CSTTGTGDFNEQFF. CDR3 DNA sequence: TGCAGTACCACCGGGACAGGGGATTTCAATGAGCAGTTCTTC.

As concerns this clonotype: A much bigger clone sits one base away, suggesting this may be a read error. The chain is built from TRBV7-3 and TRBJ2-4; TRBD1 agrees at 12 bases. CDR1 and CDR2 (germline): SGHTA, FQGTGA. CDR3 length: 14 amino acids. CDR3: CASSLGQGASIQCF. In DNA form, the CDR3 reads TGTGCCAGCAGCTTGGGACAGGGGGCGAGCATTCAGTGCTTC.

This clonotype showed up many times. The chain couples TRBV6-1 to TRBJ2-4, with D perhaps TRBD1 (5 bases). The germline V gene has CDR1 MNHNS and CDR2 SASEGT. V lost 7 bases to trimming and J lost 0 bases, with 16 bases between them. The CDR3 has 16 residues. The CDR3: CASTSGAGLAKNIQYF. The CDR3 DNA follows: TGTGCCAGCACCAGTGGGGCAGGGCTAGCCAAAAACATTCAGTACTTC.

This chain connects TRBV7-8 to TRBJ2-2, with TRBD2 matching 14 bases. CDR1 is SGHVS, CDR2 FQNEAQ, per germline. Losses at the gene ends were 1 base for V and 7 bases for J; bases not matched to a gene: 8. This CDR3 region has 18 residues. CDR3 residues: CASSLVPPGLAGDGELFF. CDR3 bases: TGTGCCAGCAGCTTAGTGCCCCCGGGACTAGCGGGAGACGGGGAGCTGTTTTTT.

Ten or more counts support this clonotype. The genes are TRBV28 and TRBJ1-5, with D possibly matching TRBD1 (6 bases). Trimming left V 3 bases short and J 4 bases short, with 16 bases between. The CDR3 is 16 residues long. Germline CDR1 reads MDHEN; CDR2 reads SYDVKM. CDR3 bases: TGTGCCAGCAGTTTGGCGGGGGCTATTTGGAATCAGCCCCAGCATTTT. It is translated as CASSLAGAIWNQPQHF. The full variable domain, rest sourced from reference TRBV28 and TRBJ1-5, is DVKVTQSSRYLVKRTGEKVFLECVQDMDHENMFWYRQDPGLGLRLIYFSYDVKMKEKGDIPEGYSVSREKKERFSLILESASTNQTSMYLCASSLAGAIWNQPQHFGDGTRLSIL.

This clonotype was detected ten times or more. The chain recombines TRBV4-1 with TRBJ2-2; the D gene is possibly TRBD2 (5 bases). V shed 1 base and J shed 0 bases, with 9 bases lying between them. The CDR3 is made up of 16 amino acids. The germline V gene encodes CDR1 MGHRA and CDR2 YSYEKL. Here the CDR3 reads CASSQGPAANTGELFF. As DNA, the CDR3 is TGCGCCAGCAGCCAAGGCCCAGCGGCGAACACCGGGGAGCTGTTTTTT.

The table lists this clonotype with many counts. V is TRBV20-1 and J is TRBJ2-3; 9 bases fit TRBD2. The CDR3 is 16 amino acids. The V gene end was trimmed by 0 bases and the J gene end by 5 bases; junction bases not matched to a gene: 9. Germline-derived CDR1 and CDR2 are DFQATT and SNEGSKA (reference sequence). In DNA form, the CDR3 reads TGCAGTGCTAGAGATCCCGGGCTAGCGGGACTAGATACGCAGTATTTT. Translated: CSARDPGLAGLDTQYF.

The rearrangement joins TRBV11-2 to TRBJ2-5; 8 positions agree with TRBD1. V dropped 3 bases and J dropped 3; count of bases not matched to a gene: 9. This CDR3 comprises 16 residues. Germline V lookup: CDR1 SGHAT, CDR2 FQNNGV. CDR3 amino acids: CASSLGRGRREETQYF. CDR3 sequence (DNA): TGTGCCAGCAGCTTGGGCAGGGGGCGGCGTGAAGAGACCCAGTACTTC.

This clonotype appeared many times. The V and J genes are TRBV12-3 or TRBV12-4 and TRBJ1-5; a possible D gene is TRBD1 (6 bases). The CDR3 is 16 residues long. V lost 3 bases and J lost 1, with 13 bases in between. Written as DNA, the CDR3 is TGTGCCAGCAGTTTGGAGGGCAGGGGAAGCAATCAGCCCCAGCATTTT. This gives the protein CASSLEGRGSNQPQHF.

This clonotype was counted many times. The chain uses TRBV12-3 or TRBV12-4 and TRBJ2-7; TRBD1 is a possible D gene (5 bases). This CDR3 contains 12 residues. The ends were cut back, 6 bases at V and 3 bases at J, with 9 bases in the middle. CDR3 DNA: TGTGCCAGCAGCGGAGACAGCTACGAGCAGTACTTC. Translation gives CASSGDSYEQYF.

In regard to this clonotype: This sequence may be a read error, since a much larger clone differs from it by one base. This chain uses TRBV7-6 with TRBJ1-1; the D gene is possibly TRBD1 (5 bases). The CDR3 has 16 residues. V was clipped by 1 base and J by 7 bases, with 19 bases between them. Germline CDR1 reads SGHVS; CDR2 reads FNYEAQ. CDR3 nucleotides: TGTGCCAGCAGCTTAGAGCGGAGGGCAGGACACATTGAAGCTTTCTTT. This sequence encodes CASSLERRAGHIEAFF. The whole variable domain, filled in from reference TRBV7-6 and TRBJ1-1, reads GAGVSQSPRYKVTKRGQDVALRCDPISGHVSLYWYRQALGQGPEFLTYFNYEAQQDKSGLPNDRFSAERPEGSISTLTIQRTEQRDSAMYRCASSLERRAGHIEAFFGQGTRLTVV.

In its sample, this clonotype was seen many times. The CDR3 region is CASSLDRGSTGELFF. The CDR3 DNA follows: TGCGCCAGCAGCTTGGACAGGGGAAGTACCGGGGAGCTGTTTTTT. This chain connects TRBV5-1 to TRBJ2-2; 7 positions agree with TRBD1. J lost 5 bases, V lost 0 bases, and 4 bases had no gene match. The CDR3 sequence is 15 residues long. The germline CDR1 and CDR2 sequences are SGHRS and YFSETQ.

This clonotype was counted many times. The rearrangement uses TRBV5-1 and TRBJ2-7, with a possible D match to TRBD1 (6 bases). The CDR3 is made up of 14 amino acids. Germline V CDR1 and CDR2: SGHRS, YFSETQ. V was cut by 7 bases and J by 0 bases, with 14 bases left in between. The CDR3 DNA reads TGCGCCAGCTTCCGGGACATAAGCTCCTACGAGCAGTACTTC. This sequence encodes CASFRDISSYEQYF.

This clonotype has a handful of counts. V and J are TRBV20-1 and TRBJ1-5; D gene ambiguous. This CDR3 spans 13 amino acids. V shed 3 bases and J shed 1 base, with 7 bases lying between them. The germline V gene encodes CDR1 DFQATT and CDR2 SNEGSKA (reference sequence). For the CDR3, the DNA is TGCAGTGCTAGGGACGAGAGCAATCAGCCCCAGCATTTT. This encodes CSARDESNQPQHF.

This chain links TRBV7-3 with TRBJ2-7; TRBD2 matches at 13 bases. From germline, CDR1 is SGHTA and CDR2 FQGTGA. The junction had 3 bases not matched to a gene; V was cut back by 2 bases and J by 5 bases. The CDR3 spans 15 residues. The CDR3 loop is CASSLGTSGVDEQYF. In DNA, the CDR3 is TGTGCCAGCAGCTTAGGGACTAGCGGGGTAGACGAGCAGTACTTC. The complete variable domain, with remaining parts taken from reference TRBV7-3 and TRBJ2-7, reads GAGVSQTPSNKVTEKGKYVELRCDPISGHTALYWYRQSLGQGPEFLIYFQGTGAADDSGLPNDRFFAVRPEGSVSTLKIQRTERGDSAVYLCASSLGTSGVDEQYFGPGTRLTVT.